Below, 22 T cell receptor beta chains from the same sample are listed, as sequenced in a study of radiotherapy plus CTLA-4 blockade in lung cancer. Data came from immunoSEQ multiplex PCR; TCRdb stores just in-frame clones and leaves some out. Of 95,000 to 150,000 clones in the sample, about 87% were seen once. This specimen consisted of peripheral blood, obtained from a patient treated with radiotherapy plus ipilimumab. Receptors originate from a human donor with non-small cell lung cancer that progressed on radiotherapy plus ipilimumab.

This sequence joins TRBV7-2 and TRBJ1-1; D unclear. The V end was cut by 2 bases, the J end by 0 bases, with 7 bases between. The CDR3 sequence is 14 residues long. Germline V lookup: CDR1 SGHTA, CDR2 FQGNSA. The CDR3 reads CASSLLALNTEAFF. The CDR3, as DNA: TGTGCCAGCAGCTTATTGGCCTTGAACACTGAAGCTTTCTTT.

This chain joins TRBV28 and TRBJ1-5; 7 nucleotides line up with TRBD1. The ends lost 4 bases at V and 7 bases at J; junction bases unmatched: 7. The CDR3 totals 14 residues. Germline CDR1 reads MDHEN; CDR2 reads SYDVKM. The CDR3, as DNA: TGTGCCAGCAGTTCCCCACAGGGGAACCAGCCCCAGCATTTT. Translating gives CASSSPQGNQPQHF.

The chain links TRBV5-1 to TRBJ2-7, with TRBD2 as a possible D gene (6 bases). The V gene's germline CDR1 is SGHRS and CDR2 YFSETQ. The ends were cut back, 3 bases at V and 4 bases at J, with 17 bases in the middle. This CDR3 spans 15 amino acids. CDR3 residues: CASSSLPGTEYEQYF. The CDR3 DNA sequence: TGCGCCAGCAGCTCCCTCCCCGGGACTGAATACGAGCAGTACTTC.

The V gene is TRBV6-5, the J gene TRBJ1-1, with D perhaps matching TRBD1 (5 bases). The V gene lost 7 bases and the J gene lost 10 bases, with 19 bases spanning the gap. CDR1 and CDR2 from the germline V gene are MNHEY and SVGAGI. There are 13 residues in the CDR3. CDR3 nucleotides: TGTGCCAGCACCGTGACAGTCAGCACCCCAGCTTTCTTT. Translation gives CASTVTVSTPAFF.

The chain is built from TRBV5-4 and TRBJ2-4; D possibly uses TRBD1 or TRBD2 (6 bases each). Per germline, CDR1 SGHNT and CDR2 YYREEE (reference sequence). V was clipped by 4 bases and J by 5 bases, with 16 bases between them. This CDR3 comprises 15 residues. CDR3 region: CASSTEGGSQNIQYF. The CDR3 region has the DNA TGTGCCAGCAGCACCGAAGGGGGGAGCCAAAACATTCAGTACTTC.

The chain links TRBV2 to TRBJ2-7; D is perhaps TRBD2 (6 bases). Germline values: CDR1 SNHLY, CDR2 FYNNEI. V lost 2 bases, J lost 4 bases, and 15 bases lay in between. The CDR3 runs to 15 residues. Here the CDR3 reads CASSEIAAGPYEQYF. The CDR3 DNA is TGTGCCAGCAGTGAAATCGCTGCGGGACCTTACGAGCAGTACTTC. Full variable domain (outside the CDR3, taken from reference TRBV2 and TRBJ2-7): EPEVTQTPSHQVTQMGQEVILRCVPISNHLYFYWYRQILGQKVEFLVSFYNNEISEKSEIFDDQFSVERPDGSNFTLKIRSTKLEDSAMYFCASSEIAAGPYEQYFGPGTRLTVT.

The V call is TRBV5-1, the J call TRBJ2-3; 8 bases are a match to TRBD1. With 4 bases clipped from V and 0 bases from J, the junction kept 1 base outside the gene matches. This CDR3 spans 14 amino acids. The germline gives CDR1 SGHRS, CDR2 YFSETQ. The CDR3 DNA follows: TGCGCCAGCAGCCAGGGGGCCAGCACAGATACGCAGTATTTT. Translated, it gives CASSQGASTDTQYF.

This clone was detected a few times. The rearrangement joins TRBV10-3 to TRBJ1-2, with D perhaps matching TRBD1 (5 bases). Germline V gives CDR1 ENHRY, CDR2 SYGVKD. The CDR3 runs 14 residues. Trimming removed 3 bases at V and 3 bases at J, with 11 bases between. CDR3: CAISEAGTHYGYTF. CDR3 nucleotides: TGTGCCATCAGTGAAGCCGGGACCCACTATGGCTACACCTTC.

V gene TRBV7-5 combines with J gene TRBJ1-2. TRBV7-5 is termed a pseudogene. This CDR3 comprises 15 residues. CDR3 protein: CARSPKRDFGYGYTF. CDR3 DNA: TGTGCCAGAAGCCCAAAGAGGGATTTCGGCTATGGCTACACCTTC.

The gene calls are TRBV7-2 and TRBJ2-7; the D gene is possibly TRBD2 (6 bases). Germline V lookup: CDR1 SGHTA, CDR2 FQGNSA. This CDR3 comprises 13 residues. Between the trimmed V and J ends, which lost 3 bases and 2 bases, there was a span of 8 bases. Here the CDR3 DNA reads TGTGCCAGCAGCTTGACTAGTCCCTACGAGCAGTACTTC. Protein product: CASSLTSPYEQYF.

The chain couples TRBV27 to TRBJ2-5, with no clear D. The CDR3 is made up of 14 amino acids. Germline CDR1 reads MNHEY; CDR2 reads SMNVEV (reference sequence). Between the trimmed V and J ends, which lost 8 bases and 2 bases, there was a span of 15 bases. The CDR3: CASGYSEVQETQYF. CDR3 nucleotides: TGTGCCAGCGGGTACAGTGAGGTGCAAGAGACCCAGTACTTC.

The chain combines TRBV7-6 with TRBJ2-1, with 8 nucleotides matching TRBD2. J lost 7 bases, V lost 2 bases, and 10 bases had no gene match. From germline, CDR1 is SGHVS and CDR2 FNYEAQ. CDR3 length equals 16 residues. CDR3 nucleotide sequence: TGTGCCAGCAGCTTAAGGACTGCGGGAGGTCGGAATGAGCAGTTCTTC. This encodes CASSLRTAGGRNEQFF.

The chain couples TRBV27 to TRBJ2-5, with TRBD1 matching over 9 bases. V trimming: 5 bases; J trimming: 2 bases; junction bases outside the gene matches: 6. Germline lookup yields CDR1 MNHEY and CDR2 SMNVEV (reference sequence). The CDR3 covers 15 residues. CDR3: CASSPGTGIQETQYF. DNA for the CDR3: TGTGCCAGCAGTCCCGGGACAGGGATACAAGAGACCCAGTACTTC.

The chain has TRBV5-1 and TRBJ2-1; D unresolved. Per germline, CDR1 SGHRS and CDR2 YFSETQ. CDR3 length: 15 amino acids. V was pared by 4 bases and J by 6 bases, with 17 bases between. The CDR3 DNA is TGCGCCAGCAGCCCTGACTCCGGGCCTGGCAATGAGCAGTTCTTC. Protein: CASSPDSGPGNEQFF.

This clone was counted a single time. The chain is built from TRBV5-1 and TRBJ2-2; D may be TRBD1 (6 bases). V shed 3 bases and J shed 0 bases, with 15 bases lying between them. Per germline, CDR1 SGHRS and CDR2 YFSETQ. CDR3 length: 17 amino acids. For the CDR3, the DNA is TGCGCCAGCAGCTCACTGACAGGACGGGCGAACACCGGGGAGCTGTTTTTT. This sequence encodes CASSSLTGRANTGELFF.

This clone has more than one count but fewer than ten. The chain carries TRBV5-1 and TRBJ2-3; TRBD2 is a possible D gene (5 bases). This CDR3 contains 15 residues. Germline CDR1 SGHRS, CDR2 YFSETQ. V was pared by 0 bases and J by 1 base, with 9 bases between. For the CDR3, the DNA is TGCGCCAGCAGCTTGGTCAGCGGCGGCACAGATACGCAGTATTTT. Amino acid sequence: CASSLVSGGTDTQYF. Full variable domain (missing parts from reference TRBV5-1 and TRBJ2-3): KAGVTQTPRYLIKTRGQQVTLSCSPISGHRSVSWYQQTPGQGLQFLFEYFSETQRNKGNFPGRFSGRQFSNSRSEMNVSTLELGDSALYLCASSLVSGGTDTQYFGPGTRLTVL.

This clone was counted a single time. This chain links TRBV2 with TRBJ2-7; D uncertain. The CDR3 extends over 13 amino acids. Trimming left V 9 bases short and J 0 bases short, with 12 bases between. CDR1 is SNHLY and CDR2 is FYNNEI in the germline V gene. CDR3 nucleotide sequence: TGTGCCAGAGGGCTGGGGAACTCCTACGAGCAGTACTTC. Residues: CARGLGNSYEQYF. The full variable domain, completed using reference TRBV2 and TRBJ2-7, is EPEVTQTPSHQVTQMGQEVILRCVPISNHLYFYWYRQILGQKVEFLVSFYNNEISEKSEIFDDQFSVERPDGSNFTLKIRSTKLEDSAMYFCARGLGNSYEQYFGPGTRLTVT.

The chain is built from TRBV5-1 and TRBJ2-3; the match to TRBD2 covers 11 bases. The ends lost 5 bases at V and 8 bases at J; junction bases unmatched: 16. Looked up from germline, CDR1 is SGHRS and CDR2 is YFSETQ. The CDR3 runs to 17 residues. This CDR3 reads CASSHTGLAGNGGTQYF. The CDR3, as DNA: TGCGCCAGCAGTCATACCGGACTAGCGGGTAACGGTGGTACGCAGTATTTT.

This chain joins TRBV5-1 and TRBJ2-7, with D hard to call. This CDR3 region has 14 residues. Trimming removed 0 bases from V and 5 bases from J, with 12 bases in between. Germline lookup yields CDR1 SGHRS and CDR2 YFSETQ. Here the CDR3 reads CASSLEWAVDEQYF. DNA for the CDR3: TGCGCCAGCAGCTTGGAGTGGGCAGTCGACGAGCAGTACTTC.

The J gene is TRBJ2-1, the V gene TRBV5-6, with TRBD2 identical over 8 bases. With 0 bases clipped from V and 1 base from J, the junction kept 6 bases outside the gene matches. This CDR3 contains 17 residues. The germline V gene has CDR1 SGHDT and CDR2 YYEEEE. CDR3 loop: CASSLVGLVVSYNEQFF. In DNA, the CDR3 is TGTGCCAGCAGCTTGGTGGGACTAGTAGTTTCCTACAATGAGCAGTTCTTC.

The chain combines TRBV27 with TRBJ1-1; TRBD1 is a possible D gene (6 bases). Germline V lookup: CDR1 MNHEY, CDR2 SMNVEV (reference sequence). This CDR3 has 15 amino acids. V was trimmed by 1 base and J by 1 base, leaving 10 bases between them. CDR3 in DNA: TGTGCCAGCAGTTTATGGGGGGCTCGGAACACTGAAGCTTTCTTT. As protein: CASSLWGARNTEAFF.

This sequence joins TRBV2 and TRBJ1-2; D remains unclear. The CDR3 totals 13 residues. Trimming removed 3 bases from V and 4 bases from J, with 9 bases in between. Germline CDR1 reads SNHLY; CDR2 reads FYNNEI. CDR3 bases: TGTGCCAGCAGTGAGAAGGTTCTCTATGGCTACACCTTC. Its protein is CASSEKVLYGYTF.